Sequencing of this TCR beta chain was carried out in a study of T cell changes during pregnancy in multiple sclerosis. Generated by immunoSEQ multiplex PCR, the TCRdb table keeps only in-frame clones and is missing some. The repertoire consists of more than 55,000 clones, with roughly 90% occurring once and the leading ten covering 1.4%. The germline V gene has CDR1 LNHDA and CDR2 SQIVND (reference sequence). The CDR3 has 15 amino acids. V was trimmed by 10 bases and J by 4 bases, leaving 20 bases between them. This receptor was obtained from a female donor with multiple sclerosis, enrolled in a pregnancy study. The specimen comprised peripheral blood, sampled in the second trimester of pregnancy. The chain couples TRBV19 to TRBJ1-5, with a possible D match to TRBD1 (5 bases). Written as DNA, the CDR3 is TGTGCCACCATGAAGGTGGCAGGGTCGAATCAGCCCCAGCATTTT. Its protein product is CATMKVAGSNQPQHF.